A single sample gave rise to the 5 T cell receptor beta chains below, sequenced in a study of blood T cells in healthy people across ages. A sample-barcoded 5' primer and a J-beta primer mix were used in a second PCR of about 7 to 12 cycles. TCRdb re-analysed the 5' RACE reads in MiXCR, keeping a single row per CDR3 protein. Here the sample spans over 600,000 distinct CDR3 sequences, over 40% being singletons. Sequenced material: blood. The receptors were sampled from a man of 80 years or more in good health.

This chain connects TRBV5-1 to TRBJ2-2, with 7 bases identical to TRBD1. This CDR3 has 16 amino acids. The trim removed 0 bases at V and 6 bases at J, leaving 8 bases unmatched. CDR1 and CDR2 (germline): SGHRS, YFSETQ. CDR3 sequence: CASSLGLVGGPGELFF. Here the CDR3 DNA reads TGCGCCAGCAGCTTGGGGCTAGTAGGGGGCCCCGGGGAGCTGTTTTTT.

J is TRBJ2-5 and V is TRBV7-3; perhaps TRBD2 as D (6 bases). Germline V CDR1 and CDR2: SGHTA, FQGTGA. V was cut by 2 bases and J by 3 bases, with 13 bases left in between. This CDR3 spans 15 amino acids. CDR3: CASSLGGSFEETQYF. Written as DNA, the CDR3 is TGTGCCAGCAGCTTAGGGGGGTCTTTTGAAGAGACCCAGTACTTC.

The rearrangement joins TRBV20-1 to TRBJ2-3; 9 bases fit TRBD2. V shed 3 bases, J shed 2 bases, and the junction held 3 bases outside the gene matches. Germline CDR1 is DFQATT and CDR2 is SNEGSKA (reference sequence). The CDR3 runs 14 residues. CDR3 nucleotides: TGCAGTGCTAGGGCGGGGGGGAACACAGATACGCAGTATTTT. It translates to CSARAGGNTDTQYF.

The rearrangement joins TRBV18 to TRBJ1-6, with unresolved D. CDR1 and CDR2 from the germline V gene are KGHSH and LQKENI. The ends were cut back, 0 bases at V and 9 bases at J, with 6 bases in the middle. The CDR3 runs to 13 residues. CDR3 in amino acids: CASSPPTPSPLHF. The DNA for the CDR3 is TGTGCCAGCTCACCACCAACTCCTTCACCCCTCCACTTT.

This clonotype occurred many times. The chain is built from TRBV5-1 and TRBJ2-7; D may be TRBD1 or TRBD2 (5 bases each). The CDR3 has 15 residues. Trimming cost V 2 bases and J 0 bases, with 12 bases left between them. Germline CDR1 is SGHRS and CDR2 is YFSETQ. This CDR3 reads CASSLWDQNSYEQYF. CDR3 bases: TGCGCCAGCAGCTTATGGGACCAGAACTCCTACGAGCAGTACTTC.